These T cell receptor beta chains were read from a single sample in a study of T cell responses to AZD1222 COVID-19 vaccine. Only in-frame clones appear in the TCRdb table, and some are missing; sequencing was by immunoSEQ multiplex PCR. This table has over 120,000 clones, around 92% appearing once. The sequenced sample was peripheral blood, obtained 28 days after the second AZD1222 dose. Receptors originate from an adult who received the AZD1222 COVID-19 vaccine. Both conserved end residues are part of each CDR3. D genes are given only for firm matches. Clone size is not always given. Where it is, it says once, few, many or a class for expanded clones.

size	D	J	V	DNA	CDR3
NA	TRBD2	TRBJ2-1	TRBV6-5	TGTGCCAGCAATCCGACTAGCGGGAGCGCCGGTGAGCAGTTCTTC	CASNPTSGSAGEQFF
NA	TRBD2	TRBJ2-1	TRBV4-2	TGTGCCAGCAGCCATTCCGGGACTAGCGCCGATGAGCAGTTCTTC	CASSHSGTSADEQFF
NA	NA	TRBJ2-3	TRBV19	TGTGCCAGTAGTAGCCCAGGGTTTGGGTCATTTGCAGATACGCAGTATTTT	CASSSPGFGSFADTQYF
few	NA	TRBJ2-1	TRBV20-1	TGCAGTTCCACCTGGGGGAATGAGCAGTTCTTC	CSSTWGNEQFF
NA	TRBD1	TRBJ1-1	TRBV30	TGTGCCTGGAGGGTACTGACAGGGTACACTGAAGCTTTCTTT	CAWRVLTGYTEAFF
NA	NA	TRBJ2-7	TRBV27	TGTGCCAGCAGTAGCCCGAAGGGTCCCTCCTACGAGCAGTACTTC	CASSSPKGPSYEQYF
NA	NA	TRBJ2-1	TRBV7-2	TGTGCCAGCAGCTTATCCAGCGGGCCTTACAATGAGCAGTTCTTC	CASSLSSGPYNEQFF
NA	NA	TRBJ1-5	TRBV19	TGTGCCAGTAGTATTCTGGGATCCAATCAGCCCCAGCATTTT	CASSILGSNQPQHF
NA	TRBD1	TRBJ1-1	TRBV5-4	TGTGCCAGCAGCCCGGGACAGGGGATAGCTTTCTTT	CASSPGQGIAFF
once	TRBD2	TRBJ2-1	TRBV18	TGTGCCAGCTCACCAACTAGCGGGAGCCCTAATGAGCAGTTCTTC	CASSPTSGSPNEQFF
once	TRBD1	TRBJ1-1	TRBV12-3/TRBV12-4	TGTGCCAGCAGTCGAGGGGGCAAGACTGAAGCTTTCTTT	CASSRGGKTEAFF
NA	NA	TRBJ1-5	TRBV3-1/TRBV3-2	TGTGCCAGCAGTCAAACTCTTGGGGAGGGAAATAGCAATCAGCCCCAGCATTTT	CASSQTLGEGNSNQPQHF
NA	NA	TRBJ1-5	TRBV18	TGTGCCAGCTCAGAACAGCCATCAAGGGGGCAGCCCCAGCATTTT	CASSEQPSRGQPQHF
NA	TRBD1	TRBJ2-7	TRBV7-9	TGTGCCAGCAGCTTAGGGGGACAGGGTAGCCACGAGCAGTACTTC	CASSLGGQGSHEQYF
NA	TRBD1	TRBJ2-2	TRBV25-1	TGTGCCAGCAGTGGTCTCGCCGGGACAGTCACCGGGGAGCTGTTTTTT	CASSGLAGTVTGELFF
NA	NA	TRBJ1-2	TRBV7-9	TGTGCCAGCAGCTTAGCGCGGGCAGGGGATAACTATGGCTACACCTTC	CASSLARAGDNYGYTF
few	TRBD2	TRBJ2-2	TRBV4-1	TGCGCCAGCAGCCAAGAAGGGAGAGCGGGAGGCCCCGCCGGGGAGCTGTTTTTT	CASSQEGRAGGPAGELFF
NA	TRBD1	TRBJ2-1	TRBV5-6	TGTGCCAGCAGCTTGGGGCAGGGGGTAAATGAGCAGTTCTTC	CASSLGQGVNEQFF
once	NA	TRBJ1-5	TRBV4-2	TGTGCCAGCAGCCAATTATGGGACAGCAATCAGCCCCAGCATTTT	CASSQLWDSNQPQHF
NA	NA	TRBJ2-1	TRBV9	TGTGCCAGCAGCGTAGAGAACTTCGGCGAGCAGTTCTTC	CASSVENFGEQFF
NA	TRBD2	TRBJ2-1	TRBV7-3	TGTGCCAGCAGCTTTACAGCGGGGCCCAACAATGAGCAGTTCTTC	CASSFTAGPNNEQFF
NA	NA	TRBJ2-2	TRBV27	TGTGCCAGCAGTTTCCGCAGGGGGGAGAACACCGGGGAGCTGTTTTTT	CASSFRRGENTGELFF
once	TRBD1	TRBJ2-7	TRBV28	TGTGCCAGCAGTTGGGGACAGGGCGGCCACGAGCAGTACTTC	CASSWGQGGHEQYF
NA	NA	TRBJ1-1	TRBV6-1	TGTGCCAGCAGTGACATGGGCGGGGACACTGAAGCTTTCTTT	CASSDMGGDTEAFF
NA	TRBD1	TRBJ2-7	TRBV3-1/TRBV3-2	TGTGCCAGCAGGAGCACCGGGACAGGGTACTACGAGCAGTACTTC	CASRSTGTGYYEQYF
NA	TRBD1	TRBJ1-2	TRBV28	TGTGCCAGCAGTTCCGGGACAGGGACTCACGGCTACACCTTC	CASSSGTGTHGYTF
NA	TRBD1	TRBJ1-5	TRBV9	TGTGCCAGCAGCCTCGGACAGGGGGCCGGTCAGCCCCAGCATTTT	CASSLGQGAGQPQHF
NA	TRBD2	TRBJ2-1	TRBV28	TGTGCCAGCAGTTTACGACTAGCGGGGATTGAGCAGTTCTTC	CASSLRLAGIEQFF
NA	TRBD1	TRBJ1-5	TRBV28	TGTGCCAGCACCCCTGGTGGACAGGGGAGAGGACCCCAGCATTTT	CASTPGGQGRGPQHF
NA	NA	TRBJ2-5	TRBV7-2	TGTGCCAGCAGCACCCGTGGGGCTGGGGGAGAGACCCAGTACTTC	CASSTRGAGGETQYF
NA	NA	TRBJ2-3	TRBV29-1	TGCAGCGCCGAGGGGAGGGGGCAAGGGACAGATACGCAGTATTTT	CSAEGRGQGTDTQYF
NA	NA	TRBJ1-2	TRBV4-3	TGCGCCAGCAGCCAAGCCTACAGCGGGAACTATGGCTACACCTTC	CASSQAYSGNYGYTF
few	TRBD1	TRBJ2-7	TRBV12-5	TGTGCTAGTGGTTTGGGACAGGGCGGGCACGAGCAGTACTTC	CASGLGQGGHEQYF
NA	NA	TRBJ1-2	TRBV6-4	TGTGCCAGCAGTGTTAGCGCCGGAATGAACTATGGCTACACCTTC	CASSVSAGMNYGYTF
NA	TRBD1	TRBJ1-2	TRBV9	TGTGCCAGCAGCACCCGGGACAGGGGGCTGGTCTATGGCTACACCTTC	CASSTRDRGLVYGYTF
NA	TRBD1	TRBJ1-5	TRBV19	TGTGCCAGTAGTATAGAATTGGAGAACAGGGGAGTTCGGCAGCCCCAGCATTTT	CASSIELENRGVRQPQHF
once	NA	TRBJ2-1	TRBV2	TGTGCCAGCAGTGAAGGGCAAGATGAGCAGTTCTTC	CASSEGQDEQFF
NA	TRBD1	TRBJ1-2	TRBV7-2	TGTGCCAGCAGCATAGGGACAGCTAACTATGGCTACACCTTC	CASSIGTANYGYTF
NA	TRBD1	TRBJ1-5	TRBV25-1	TGTGCCAGCAGCCAGACAGGGATGCATCAGCCCCAGCATTTT	CASSQTGMHQPQHF
NA	NA	TRBJ2-7	TRBV9	TGTGCCAGCAGCGTAGGGGCCGGGGGCGAGCAGTACTTC	CASSVGAGGEQYF
NA	TRBD1	TRBJ1-2	TRBV27	TGTGCCAGCAGAATGACAGGGAGTTATGGCTACACCTTC	CASRMTGSYGYTF
NA	TRBD2	TRBJ2-2	TRBV27	TGTGCCAGCAGGGTCTCGTTAGCGGGGTCTTCCGGGGAGCTGTTTTTT	CASRVSLAGSSGELFF
NA	NA	TRBJ2-1	TRBV7-2	TGTGCCAGCAGCGTTAGCAGGGTTTACAATGAGCAGTTCTTC	CASSVSRVYNEQFF
NA	NA	TRBJ2-1	TRBV19	TGTGCCAGTAGTACCCTCCGGAACTCCTACAATGAGCAGTTCTTC	CASSTLRNSYNEQFF
few	NA	TRBJ2-7	TRBV27	TGTGCCAGCAGTAGGGGGTTTGCCTACGAGCAGTACTTC	CASSRGFAYEQYF
NA	NA	TRBJ2-7	TRBV7-2	TGTGCCAGCAGCTTGGCCGGCGAATACTACGAGCAGTACTTC	CASSLAGEYYEQYF
NA	TRBD1	TRBJ2-1	TRBV15	TGTGCCACCAGCAGGACAGGGGGCGCCTACAATGAGCAGTTCTTC	CATSRTGGAYNEQFF
NA	TRBD1	TRBJ2-1	TRBV30	TGTGCCTGGAGTCCTACCGGGACAGGGACGTATGAGCAGTTCTTC	CAWSPTGTGTYEQFF
NA	NA	TRBJ2-7	TRBV3-1/TRBV3-2	TGTGCCAGCAGCCAAGATGGAAGGGCCGAGCAGTACTTC	CASSQDGRAEQYF
NA	TRBD1	TRBJ1-2	TRBV5-4	TGTGCCAGCAGCTTATTGGGGGCAGGGGGCTATGGCTACACCTTC	CASSLLGAGGYGYTF
once	NA	TRBJ1-1	TRBV6-5	TGTGCCACTATGAGGGGGGATTTGAACACTGAAGCTTTCTTT	CATMRGDLNTEAFF
NA	TRBD2	TRBJ2-1	TRBV29-1	TGCAGCGCTCATAGCGGGAGTTACAATGAGCAGTTCTTC	CSAHSGSYNEQFF
NA	NA	TRBJ2-1	TRBV15	TGTGCCACCAGCAGAGATCACAATGAGCAGTTCTTC	CATSRDHNEQFF
NA	TRBD1	TRBJ2-7	TRBV4-3	TGCGCCAGCAGCCAAGAATACGGACAGGCCAACTACTTC	CASSQEYGQANYF
NA	NA	TRBJ2-6	TRBV5-1	TGCGCCAGCAGCCTGGGAATAAATGCTGGGGCCAACGTCCTGACTTTC	CASSLGINAGANVLTF
NA	TRBD1	TRBJ1-3	TRBV4-3	TGCGCCAGCAGCCGGGACAGGAGCTCTGGAAACACCATATATTTT	CASSRDRSSGNTIYF
NA	TRBD1	TRBJ2-5	TRBV19	TGTGCCAGTAGTATAGCCACAGGGGGAGAGACCCAGTACTTC	CASSIATGGETQYF
NA	TRBD1	TRBJ1-1	TRBV7-9	TGTGCCAGCAGCGAGGGGACAGGGGCAACGAACACTGAAGCTTTCTTT	CASSEGTGATNTEAFF